What follows are 23 T cell receptor beta chains derived from one specimen sequenced in a study of shared clonotypes between healthy human individuals. The assay was immunoSEQ multiplex PCR, and TCRdb's table has in-frame clones only and misses some. The sample contains roughly 500,000 clones, more than 65% of which appear only once. The sequencing sample was made of PBMCs. These receptors were obtained from a woman between 40 and 50 years old in good health. Some clones in this sample may be carry-over from other donors' samples.

This clone was counted a single time. The sample contains more than one DNA sequence encoding this CDR3. As DNA, the CDR3 is TGTGCCAGCAGCTCCTCCGGGAGTACAGATACGCAGTATTTT. Translating gives CASSSSGSTDTQYF. The chain recombines TRBV7-2 with TRBJ2-3; TRBD2 is a possible D gene (6 bases). Germline-derived CDR1 and CDR2 are SGHTA and FQGNSA. Trimming pared 4 bases from V and 3 bases from J, leaving 11 bases between. CDR3 size: 14 residues.

V gene TRBV10-1 combines with J gene TRBJ2-7; a possible D gene is TRBD2 (6 bases). This CDR3 is built from 16 residues. Trimming left V 0 bases short and J 4 bases short, with 16 bases between. CDR1 and CDR2 from the germline V gene are WNHNN and SYGVQD (reference sequence). CDR3 sequence: CASSESVTAGSYEQYF. The CDR3 coding sequence is TGCGCCAGCAGTGAGTCGGTTACCGCGGGATCTTACGAGCAGTACTTC.

CDR3 loop: CASSQANRGGKAFF. CDR3 bases: TGTGCCAGCAGCCAAGCCAACAGGGGGGGGAAAGCTTTCTTT. The chain uses TRBV14 and TRBJ1-1; TRBD1 aligns across 8 bases. The germline CDR1 and CDR2 sequences are SGHDN and FVKESK. This CDR3 is 14 amino acids long. The V gene end was trimmed by 1 base and the J gene end by 9 bases; junction bases not matched to a gene: 7.

The chain couples TRBV27 to TRBJ1-2; D remains unclear. The V gene lost 5 bases and the J gene lost 4 bases, with 20 bases spanning the gap. The CDR3 sequence is 16 residues long. Germline V gives CDR1 MNHEY, CDR2 SMNVEV (reference sequence). CDR3 region: CASSTHISWRGYGYTF. The CDR3 DNA reads TGTGCCAGCAGTACGCATATTTCTTGGAGAGGCTATGGCTACACCTTC.

There are a few counts of this clone. This chain links TRBV5-6 with TRBJ2-1; 7 bases match TRBD2. The CDR3 consists of 16 residues. V shed 4 bases, J shed 4 bases, and the junction held 11 bases outside the gene matches. Looked up from germline, CDR1 is SGHDT and CDR2 is YYEEEE. This CDR3 reads CASSIERERSYNEQFF. Written as DNA, the CDR3 is TGTGCCAGCAGCATTGAGCGGGAACGGTCTTACAATGAGCAGTTCTTC. The variable domain in full, completed from reference TRBV5-6 and TRBJ2-1, reads DAGVTQSPTHLIKTRGQQVTLRCSPKSGHDTVSWYQQALGQGPQFIFQYYEEEERQRGNFPDRFSGHQFPNYSSELNVNALLLGDSALYLCASSIERERSYNEQFFGPGTRLTVL.

The chain's CDR3 is CASSVGLAGITDTQYF. The CDR3 DNA sequence: TGTGCCAGCAGCGTCGGACTAGCGGGGATCACAGATACGCAGTATTTT. The genes are TRBV9 and TRBJ2-3; TRBD2 agrees at 12 bases. From germline, CDR1 is SGDLS and CDR2 YYNGEE. This CDR3 contains 16 residues. V was pared by 2 bases and J by 2 bases, with 3 bases of the junction left unmatched.

The chain links TRBV2 to TRBJ1-1, with 10 bases that match TRBD1. The CDR3 consists of 14 residues. V dropped 9 bases and J dropped 8; count of bases not matched to a gene: 12. The germline CDR1 and CDR2 sequences are SNHLY and FYNNEI. Written as DNA, the CDR3 is TGTGCCAGTGAGACGGGACAGGGGTCTCCGGAAGCTTTCTTT. Amino acid sequence: CASETGQGSPEAFF.

In nucleotides, the CDR3 is TGTGCCAGCAGCCAATTCCAGGGGGCTGCTGAAGCTTTCTTT. The encoded protein is CASSQFQGAAEAFF. The chain recombines TRBV14 with TRBJ1-1; 8 bases fit TRBD1. The germline CDR1 and CDR2 sequences are SGHDN and FVKESK. Trimming cost V 2 bases and J 6 bases; bases outside gene matches: 5. The CDR3 is 14 residues long.

In its sample, this clone was seen once. V gene TRBV19 combines with J gene TRBJ2-5, with TRBD1 matching 9 bases. This CDR3 has 14 residues. Germline V gene lookup returns CDR1 LNHDA and CDR2 SQIVND (reference sequence). The V gene end was trimmed by 6 bases and the J gene end by 5 bases; junction bases not matched to a gene: 7. Here the CDR3 DNA reads TGTGCCAGTAGAGGGACAGGGAGGATCGAGACCCAGTACTTC. Translated, it gives CASRGTGRIETQYF. The variable domain in full, with the rest retrieved from reference TRBV19 and TRBJ2-5, is DGGITQSPKYLFRKEGQNVTLSCEQNLNHDAMYWYRQDPGQGLRLIYYSQIVNDFQKGDIAEGYSVSREKKESFPLTVTSAQKNPTAFYLCASRGTGRIETQYFGPGTRLLVL.

The genes are TRBV19 and TRBJ1-2; 7 nucleotides line up with TRBD1. The ends lost 3 bases at V and 0 bases at J; junction bases unmatched: 7. The CDR3 length is 16 residues. The germline CDR1 and CDR2 sequences are LNHDA and SQIVND (reference sequence). The CDR3, as DNA: TGTGCCAGTAGTATGACAGGGCAAGTTACTAACTATGGCTACACCTTC. Amino acid sequence: CASSMTGQVTNYGYTF.

The rearrangement links TRBV5-5 to TRBJ1-2; D is uncertain. Germline V gene sequence: CDR1 SGHKS, CDR2 YYEKEE (reference sequence). Trimming pared 0 bases from V and 8 bases from J, leaving 11 bases between. The CDR3 is 13 amino acids. The DNA of the CDR3 is TGTGCCAGCAGCTTGGACGCAAGTTACGGCTACACCTTC. Translating gives CASSLDASYGYTF.

V and J are TRBV2 and TRBJ1-1; D is ambiguous. The CDR3 loop spans 11 amino acids. V shed 6 bases and J shed 1 base, with 3 bases lying between them. Germline loops: CDR1 SNHLY, CDR2 FYNNEI. CDR3 nucleotides: TGTGCCAGCAGAAGGAACACTGAAGCTTTCTTT. Encoded protein: CASRRNTEAFF. The variable domain in full, with the rest retrieved from reference TRBV2 and TRBJ1-1, is EPEVTQTPSHQVTQMGQEVILRCVPISNHLYFYWYRQILGQKVEFLVSFYNNEISEKSEIFDDQFSVERPDGSNFTLKIRSTKLEDSAMYFCASRRNTEAFFGQGTRLTVV.

In this sample, this clone turned up a few times. The chain joins TRBV11-2 to TRBJ2-3, with 7 bases matching TRBD2. The germline CDR1 and CDR2 sequences are SGHAT and FQNNGV. The V gene end was trimmed by 4 bases and the J gene end by 4 bases; junction bases not matched to a gene: 8. CDR3 length equals 15 residues. The CDR3 reads CASSSWGGGADTQYF. The CDR3 DNA reads TGTGCCAGCAGCTCCTGGGGGGGAGGTGCAGATACGCAGTATTTT.

There are a few counts of this clone. The chain employs TRBV6-5 and TRBJ1-2, with 9 nucleotides matching TRBD1. V dropped 5 bases and J dropped 3; count of bases not matched to a gene: 7. CDR1 and CDR2 from the germline V gene are MNHEY and SVGAGI. The length of the CDR3 is 15 residues. The CDR3 region has the DNA TGTGCCAGCAGTAACCCGGGACAGGGCCACTATGGCTACACCTTC. Protein: CASSNPGQGHYGYTF.

In this sample, this clone turned up once. The chain links TRBV10-3 to TRBJ2-5; TRBD1 aligns across 8 bases. Per germline, CDR1 ENHRY and CDR2 SYGVKD. The CDR3 has 14 amino acids. V lost 4 bases and J lost 3; bases outside the gene matches: 4. CDR3 protein: CAISGGTGKETQYF. CDR3 DNA sequence: TGTGCCATCAGTGGTGGGACAGGAAAAGAGACCCAGTACTTC.

This clone was seen only a few times. This CDR3 is CASSYGDRADGYTF. The CDR3 region has the DNA TGTGCCAGCAGTTATGGGGACAGGGCTGATGGCTACACCTTC. The J gene is TRBJ1-2, the V gene TRBV6-6; 9 bases align to TRBD1. This CDR3 is built from 14 residues. The ends lost 3 bases at V and 6 bases at J; junction bases unmatched: 5. The germline gives CDR1 MNHNY, CDR2 SVGAGI (reference sequence).

The chain carries TRBV7-9 and TRBJ2-5; TRBD2 might be the D (5 bases). The CDR3 is made up of 14 amino acids. Germline V gene data show CDR1 as SEHNR and CDR2 as FQNEAQ (reference sequence). Trimming removed 6 bases at V and 4 bases at J, with 15 bases between. Here the CDR3 DNA reads TGTGCCAGCAGACAACTAGGACTCCCAGAGACCCAGTACTTC. Translation: CASRQLGLPETQYF.

This chain connects TRBV14 to TRBJ2-1, with a possible D match to TRBD2 (6 bases). The CDR3 contains 16 residues. CDR1 is SGHDN, CDR2 FVKESK, per germline. V gave up 1 base and J gave up 0 bases, with 10 bases separating them. The CDR3: CASSQVQGGSYNEQFF. CDR3 nucleotide sequence: TGTGCCAGCAGCCAAGTTCAGGGAGGCTCCTACAATGAGCAGTTCTTC.

V and J are TRBV27 and TRBJ1-4, with 7 nucleotides matching TRBD1. Germline V gene lookup returns CDR1 MNHEY and CDR2 SMNVEV (reference sequence). This CDR3 is 19 amino acids long. V dropped 4 bases and J dropped 5; count of bases not matched to a gene: 19. CDR3 bases: TGTGCCAGCAGTTCTCGCCCACCTCTCCTTGGGACAGTAAATGAAAAACTGTTTTTT. Translation gives CASSSRPPLLGTVNEKLFF.

The chain employs TRBV28 and TRBJ2-5; 7 bases are shared with TRBD2. The J segment lost 3 bases and the V segment lost 5 bases, leaving 9 bases of the junction unmatched. The length of the CDR3 is 15 residues. Germline loops: CDR1 MDHEN, CDR2 SYDVKM. The CDR3 region is CASSPRGRGEETQYF. CDR3 DNA: TGTGCCAGCAGTCCAAGAGGGAGGGGCGAAGAGACCCAGTACTTC.

As to this clone: The same CDR3 can be traced to other DNA sequences in this sample. This chain connects TRBV7-9 to TRBJ1-2; D possibly corresponds to TRBD1 (5 bases). V was cut by 5 bases and J by 4 bases, with 14 bases left in between. This CDR3 is 14 amino acids long. CDR1 SEHNR and CDR2 FQNEAQ come from the germline V gene (reference sequence). For the CDR3, the DNA is TGTGCCAGCAGCCTAGTTCAGGGAACCTATGGCTACACCTTC. Protein: CASSLVQGTYGYTF.

Only a few counts were recorded for this clone. This chain joins TRBV11-2 and TRBJ2-3; D ambiguous. This CDR3 contains 13 residues. In germline, CDR1 is SGHAT, CDR2 FQNNGV. V lost 0 bases, J lost 4 bases, and 5 bases lay in between. The CDR3 nucleotides read TGTGCCAGCAGCTTAGAACCGGCAGATACGCAGTATTTT. Amino acid sequence: CASSLEPADTQYF.

The chain is built from TRBV18 and TRBJ2-7; D unclear. The germline V gene encodes CDR1 KGHSH and CDR2 LQKENI. The CDR3 spans 12 residues. The V end lost 3 bases, the J end lost 5 bases, and 8 bases lay between the germline ends. For the CDR3, the DNA is TGTGCCAGCTCACCTGCAGGTGACGAGCAGTACTTC. Its translation: CASSPAGDEQYF. Full variable domain (outside the CDR3, taken from reference TRBV18 and TRBJ2-7): NAGVMQNPRHLVRRRGQEARLRCSPMKGHSHVYWYRQLPEEGLKFMVYLQKENIIDESGMPKERFSAEFPKEGPSILRIQQVVRGDSAAYFCASSPAGDEQYFGPGTRLTVT.